This T cell receptor beta chain was observed in a study of T-cell reconstitution after alpha-beta-depleted transplantation in children (TCRdb year 2016). In terms of the full investigation: Using TCR repertoire profiling, the study quantitatively followed how T-cell immune reconstitution unfolded in children after TCRalphabeta/CD19-depleted allogeneic hematopoietic cell transplantation.

What the treatment or condition label conveys for this sample: allogeneic hematopoietic cell transplantation with graft depleted of TCRalphabeta T cells and CD19 B cells. TCRalphabeta/CD19-depleted allogeneic hematopoietic cell grafts were given to the transplant recipients, all of whom were children. This clonotype was seen at least ten times. The specificity of this receptor is unknown. Per-base quality was not reported, and no clone a single base away is much larger than it. The library relied on PCR. Sequencing instrument: Illumina HiSeq 2500. TCR library preparation used molecular barcoding, with unique molecular identifiers applied to normalize quantification of the TCRbeta repertoire. TCRdb handled the public reads itself, with Q25 trimming in fastp and clone calling in MiXCR, and kept productive beta chains. Merged by CDR3 protein, the rows form single entries marked with the most common genes and DNA. Recorded for this sample are some 300,000 distinct CDR3 sequences; around 10% of them occurred a single time. Jointly, the top ten make up 7% to 9.5% of the sample.

What the study reported, not specific to this receptor: Apparently early alphabetaT-cell count recovery about two months after transplant reportedly relied on only several hundred rapidly expanded clones derived from non-depleted graft cells. Hyperexpanded clone frequencies declined over subsequent months; after one year, T-cell counts and TCRbeta diversity were mostly attributed to newly produced T cells. In some patients, high TCRbeta diversity at day 60 was attributed to recipient T cells and intrathymic progenitors that had survived conditioning.

The sequencing used PBMCs, collected before TCRalphabeta/CD19-depleted stem cell transplant. This receptor was taken from a boy younger than two with acute myeloid leukemia, due to receive a stem cell transplant.

The DNA sequence is as follows: TGCAGTGCACGGACTAGCTGGGGGCAAGAGACCCAGTACTTC. Its protein is CSARTSWGQETQYF. The chain links TRBV20-1 with TRBJ2-5, with 8 bases matching TRBD2. Sequences DFQATT (CDR1) and SNEGSKA (CDR2) are obtained from the germline V gene (reference sequence). Taken from cysteine to phenylalanine, the CDR3 has 14 residues. Only the CDR3 part of the read is kept: 42 bases, read in frame from the first base. Germline trimming amounts to 6 bases on V and 2 bases on J, with 8 as the count of junction bases outside the gene matches.